The 23 T cell receptor beta chains in this list originate from one sample, sequenced in a study of T cell responses to AZD1222 COVID-19 vaccine. Using immunoSEQ multiplex PCR, the repertoire was profiled, and TCRdb retains in-frame clones only, with some absent. The sample lists tens of thousands of clones; 80% to 90% were seen once. The specimen was peripheral blood, collected 28 days after the second AZD1222 dose. These receptors were obtained from an adult who received the AZD1222 COVID-19 vaccine.

This chain uses TRBV21-1 with TRBJ1-6. TRBV21-1 is noted as a pseudogene. CDR3 length equals 12 residues. Here the CDR3 DNA reads TGTGCCAGCAAATCTGTTTCTGGGCCCCTCCACTTT. Amino acid sequence: CASKSVSGPLHF.

This clone appeared once. The chain combines TRBV18 with TRBJ1-5, with D maybe TRBD1 (5 bases). Germline V gene lookup returns CDR1 KGHSH and CDR2 LQKENI. Trimming took off 8 bases at V and 0 bases at J, with 11 bases between the two ends. This CDR3 contains 14 residues. The CDR3 coding sequence is TGTGCCAGCACGACAGCTGATAGCAATCAGCCCCAGCATTTT. This sequence encodes CASTTADSNQPQHF.

This chain uses TRBV10-1 with TRBJ2-5; D uncertain. The germline CDR1 and CDR2 sequences are WNHNN and SYGVQD (reference sequence). The V end was cut by 0 bases, the J end by 4 bases, with 3 bases between. The CDR3 length is 12 residues. The CDR3 nucleotides read TGCGCCAGCAGTGAGTCCGCAGAGACCCAGTACTTC. It translates to CASSESAETQYF.

The V call is TRBV9, the J call TRBJ1-5; a weak D match, TRBD1 (5 bases). The V end was cut by 4 bases, the J end by 0 bases, with 11 bases between. The CDR3 runs to 15 residues. CDR1 is SGDLS, CDR2 YYNGEE, per germline. DNA of the CDR3: TGTGCCAGCAGCCCCGATCAGGGTAGCAATCAGCCCCAGCATTTT. Translated, it gives CASSPDQGSNQPQHF.

The rearrangement joins TRBV19 to TRBJ2-1; 9 nucleotides line up with TRBD2. V was pared by 5 bases and J by 2 bases, with 4 bases of the junction left unmatched. Looked up from germline, CDR1 is LNHDA and CDR2 is SQIVND (reference sequence). The length of the CDR3 is 15 residues. The CDR3 sequence is CASSPLAGAYNEQFF. As DNA, the CDR3 is TGTGCCAGTAGTCCATTAGCGGGAGCCTACAATGAGCAGTTCTTC. Full variable domain (missing parts from reference TRBV19 and TRBJ2-1): DGGITQSPKYLFRKEGQNVTLSCEQNLNHDAMYWYRQDPGQGLRLIYYSQIVNDFQKGDIAEGYSVSREKKESFPLTVTSAQKNPTAFYLCASSPLAGAYNEQFFGPGTRLTVL.

The gene calls are TRBV7-9 and TRBJ1-1; D ambiguous. V was shortened by 5 bases and J by 4 bases, with 17 bases between the two germline ends. The V gene's germline CDR1 is SEHNR and CDR2 FQNEAQ (reference sequence). The CDR3 consists of 15 residues. CDR3 DNA: TGTGCCAGCAGCCGCCTGGGAGTCGGTACCACTGAAGCTTTCTTT. Amino acid sequence: CASSRLGVGTTEAFF. The full variable domain, in which reference TRBV7-9 and TRBJ1-1 provide the parts outside the CDR3, is DTGVSQNPRHKITKRGQNVTFRCDPISEHNRLYWYRQTLGQGPEFLTYFQNEAQLEKSRLLSDRFSAERPKGSFSTLEIQRTEQGDSAMYLCASSRLGVGTTEAFFGQGTRLTVV.

The gene calls are TRBV19 and TRBJ1-5; TRBD1 aligns across 9 bases. The V gene's germline CDR1 is LNHDA and CDR2 SQIVND (reference sequence). CDR3 length: 16 amino acids. The ends lost 6 bases at V and 7 bases at J; junction bases unmatched: 13. The CDR3, as DNA: TGTGCCAGTAGGGTAGAACAGGGGGCGATTCTCCAGCCCCAGCATTTT. Translated: CASRVEQGAILQPQHF.

A note on this clone: The missing conserved phenylalanine or tryptophan at the end of this CDR3 makes a read error likely. It is unclear where the CDR3 begins or ends on the DNA, so no DNA is shown, and the CDR3 is as TCRdb lists it. The rearrangement links TRBV10-1 to TRBJ1-2; TRBD1 is taken as the D call from the table, unchecked against the DNA. CDR1 and CDR2 (germline): WNHNN, SYGVQD (reference sequence). The CDR3 is 11 amino acids in total, end residues counted. CDR3 residues: CASAAYRENMG.

The CDR3 protein is CASKVGTGGFSPLHF. For the CDR3, the DNA is TGTGCCAGCAAAGTCGGGACAGGGGGATTTTCACCCCTCCACTTT. The chain combines TRBV2 with TRBJ1-6; 11 positions match TRBD1. The ends lost 7 bases at V and 9 bases at J; junction bases unmatched: 8. The CDR3 has 15 amino acids. The germline V gene has CDR1 SNHLY and CDR2 FYNNEI.

This clone has a single count. The gene calls are TRBV15 and TRBJ1-2; TRBD1 is a possible D gene (5 bases). Germline CDR1 and CDR2: LNHNV and YYDKDF (reference sequence). Trimming took 9 bases from V and 5 from J, leaving 19 bases between them. CDR3 length: 14 amino acids. The DNA for the CDR3 is TGTGCCACGATCAACATAGGGACCTCTTATGGCTACACCTTC. Protein product: CATINIGTSYGYTF.

This chain connects TRBV29-1 to TRBJ1-2; the match to TRBD1 covers 7 bases. CDR1 is SQVTM, CDR2 ANQGSEA, per germline. This CDR3 has 15 amino acids. J gave up 2 bases and V 7 bases, and 13 bases lay outside the gene matches. Here the CDR3 reads CSAVGDRDRNYGYTF. The CDR3 DNA is TGCAGCGCTGTGGGGGACCGGGACAGAAACTATGGCTACACCTTC.

The chain uses TRBV5-1 and TRBJ1-1; D ambiguous. Germline V gene lookup returns CDR1 SGHRS and CDR2 YFSETQ. The CDR3 is made up of 14 amino acids. V shed 0 bases and J shed 3 bases, with 9 bases lying between them. The CDR3 loop is CASSLVGGDTEAFF. In DNA, the CDR3 is TGCGCCAGCAGCTTGGTGGGAGGTGACACTGAAGCTTTCTTT.

This chain connects TRBV5-1 to TRBJ2-3; 7 bases are a match to TRBD2. This CDR3 comprises 16 residues. After removal of 0 bases from V and 9 bases from J, the junction contained 13 bases not matched to a gene. Germline V gene data show CDR1 as SGHRS and CDR2 as YFSETQ. The CDR3 loop reads CASSLDASGLFNTQYF. CDR3 in DNA: TGCGCCAGCAGCTTGGATGCTAGCGGCCTTTTTAACACGCAGTATTTT. The full variable domain, its missing parts supplied by reference TRBV5-1 and TRBJ2-3, is KAGVTQTPRYLIKTRGQQVTLSCSPISGHRSVSWYQQTPGQGLQFLFEYFSETQRNKGNFPGRFSGRQFSNSRSEMNVSTLELGDSALYLCASSLDASGLFNTQYFGPGTRLTVL.

This chain connects TRBV7-9 to TRBJ1-6; perhaps TRBD1 as D (6 bases). This CDR3 has 15 amino acids. Between the trimmed V and J ends, which lost 4 bases and 11 bases, there was a span of 18 bases. Germline V lookup: CDR1 SEHNR, CDR2 FQNEAQ (reference sequence). Written as DNA, the CDR3 is TGTGCCAGCAGCTCGGGGGCCTCCCCACCTACACCCCTCCACTTT. Translation: CASSSGASPPTPLHF.

The chain is built from TRBV27 and TRBJ1-5, with unresolved D. This CDR3 comprises 14 residues. Trimming shortened V by 6 bases and J by 1 base, and 10 bases separated the two germline ends. Germline V lookup: CDR1 MNHEY, CDR2 SMNVEV (reference sequence). The DNA for the CDR3 is TGTGCCAGCAGCCCGGGGTGGAGCAATCAGCCCCAGCATTTT. Translated, it gives CASSPGWSNQPQHF.

The V gene is TRBV12-3 or TRBV12-4, the J gene TRBJ1-2; no clear D. CDR3 length equals 12 residues. V lost 1 base, J lost 4 bases, and 4 bases lay in between. CDR3 sequence: CASSLGAYGYTF. CDR3 nucleotide sequence: TGTGCCAGCAGTTTAGGGGCCTATGGCTACACCTTC.

The chain recombines TRBV9 with TRBJ1-1; no definite D call. CDR1 and CDR2 (germline): SGDLS, YYNGEE. This CDR3 has 15 amino acids. V lost 1 base and J 4 bases, leaving 14 bases between the germline ends. The CDR3 DNA follows: TGTGCCAGCAGCGTATCGGCGGGTTGGTTCACTGAAGCTTTCTTT. This sequence encodes CASSVSAGWFTEAFF.

The gene calls are TRBV9 and TRBJ1-2, with 9 bases fitting TRBD1. The CDR3 extends over 17 amino acids. V gave up 4 bases and J gave up 1 base; unmatched junction bases: 11. The germline V gene has CDR1 SGDLS and CDR2 YYNGEE. In DNA, the CDR3 is TGTGCCAGCAGCTTTTCGGACAGGGGACCCTTTAACTATGGCTACACCTTC. This sequence encodes CASSFSDRGPFNYGYTF.

In its sample, this clone was seen a few times. The chain is built from TRBV7-3 and TRBJ2-7; D is undetermined. Trimming stripped 5 bases from V and 0 bases from J, with 8 bases between. The germline gives CDR1 SGHTA, CDR2 FQGTGA. The CDR3 covers 13 residues. The CDR3 loop is CASSQNPSYEQYF. CDR3 nucleotide sequence: TGTGCCAGCAGCCAAAATCCCTCCTACGAGCAGTACTTC.

The V and J genes are TRBV7-2 and TRBJ2-3; D unclear. In germline, CDR1 is SGHTA, CDR2 FQGNSA. CDR3 length: 12 amino acids. Trimming took 2 bases from V and 5 from J, leaving 5 bases between them. The CDR3 sequence is CASSLWKDTQYF. CDR3 nucleotides: TGTGCCAGCAGCTTATGGAAAGATACGCAGTATTTT. Variable domain in full (rest from reference TRBV7-2 and TRBJ2-3): GAGVSQSPSNKVTEKGKDVELRCDPISGHTALYWYRQSLGQGLEFLIYFQGNSAPDKSGLPSDRFSAERTGGSVSTLTIQRTQQEDSAVYLCASSLWKDTQYFGPGTRLTVL.

The chain joins TRBV21-1 to TRBJ2-1; the DNA was not used to check the table's D call, TRBD2. TRBV21-1 is an annotated pseudogene. The CDR3 spans 14 residues. CDR3 residues: CASSKEAHRDEQFF. CDR3 bases: TGTGCCAGCAGCAAAGAGGCACATCGGGATGAGCAGTTCTTC.

This sequence joins TRBV12-3 or TRBV12-4 and TRBJ2-7, with D maybe TRBD1 (6 bases). V was trimmed by 3 bases and J by 8 bases, leaving 14 bases between them. CDR3 length: 13 amino acids. The CDR3 nucleotides are TGTGCCAGCAGTTTGGGACAAGATATCCAGCAGTACGTC. It specifies CASSLGQDIQQYV.

By frequency in the sample, this clone is large. V is TRBV5-1 and J is TRBJ1-3; D unclear. CDR1 and CDR2 from the germline V gene are SGHRS and YFSETQ. With 0 bases removed from V and 0 bases from J, the gap between germline ends came to 4 bases. The CDR3 contains 14 residues. The chain's CDR3 is CASSLGSSGNTIYF. CDR3 DNA: TGCGCCAGCAGCTTGGGCAGCTCTGGAAACACCATATATTTT.